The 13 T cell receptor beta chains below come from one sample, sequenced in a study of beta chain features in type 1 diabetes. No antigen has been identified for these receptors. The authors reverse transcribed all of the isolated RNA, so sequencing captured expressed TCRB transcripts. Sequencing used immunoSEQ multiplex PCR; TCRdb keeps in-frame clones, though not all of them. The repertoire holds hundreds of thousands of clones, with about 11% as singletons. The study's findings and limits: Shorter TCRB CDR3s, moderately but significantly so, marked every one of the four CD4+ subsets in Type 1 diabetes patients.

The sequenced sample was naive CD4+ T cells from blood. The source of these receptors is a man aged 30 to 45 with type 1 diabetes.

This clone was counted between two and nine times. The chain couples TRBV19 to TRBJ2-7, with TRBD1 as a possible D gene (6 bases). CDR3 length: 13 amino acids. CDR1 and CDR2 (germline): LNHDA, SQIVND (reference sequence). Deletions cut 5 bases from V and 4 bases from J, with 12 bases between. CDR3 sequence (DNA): TGTGCCAGTAGTCGTTTACAGGGTTACGAGCAGTACTTC. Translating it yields CASSRLQGYEQYF. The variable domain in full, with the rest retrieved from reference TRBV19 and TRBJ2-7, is DGGITQSPKYLFRKEGQNVTLSCEQNLNHDAMYWYRQDPGQGLRLIYYSQIVNDFQKGDIAEGYSVSREKKESFPLTVTSAQKNPTAFYLCASSRLQGYEQYFGPGTRLTVT.

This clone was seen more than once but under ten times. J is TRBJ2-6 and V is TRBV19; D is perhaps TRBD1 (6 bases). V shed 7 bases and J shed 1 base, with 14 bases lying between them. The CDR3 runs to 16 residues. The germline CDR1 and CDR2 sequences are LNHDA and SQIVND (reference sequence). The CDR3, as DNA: TGTGCCAGTAAAGCCCAGGGGAGATCTGGGGCCAACGTCCTGACTTTC. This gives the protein CASKAQGRSGANVLTF.

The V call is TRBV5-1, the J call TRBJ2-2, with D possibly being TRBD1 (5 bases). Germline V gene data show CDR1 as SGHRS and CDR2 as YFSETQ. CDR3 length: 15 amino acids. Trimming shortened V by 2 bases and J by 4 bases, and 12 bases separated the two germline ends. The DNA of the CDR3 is TGCGCCAGCAGCTTTCTACAGGCGAGCACCGGGGAGCTGTTTTTT. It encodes CASSFLQASTGELFF.

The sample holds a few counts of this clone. The CDR3 protein is CASRRMGGSYNEQFF. The CDR3, as DNA: TGTGCCAGCAGAAGAATGGGGGGATCCTACAATGAGCAGTTCTTC. The rearrangement links TRBV6-1 to TRBJ2-1, with a tentative D call TRBD2 (6 bases). In germline, CDR1 is MNHNS, CDR2 SASEGT. The CDR3 consists of 15 residues. V was pared by 6 bases and J by 1 base, with 13 bases between.

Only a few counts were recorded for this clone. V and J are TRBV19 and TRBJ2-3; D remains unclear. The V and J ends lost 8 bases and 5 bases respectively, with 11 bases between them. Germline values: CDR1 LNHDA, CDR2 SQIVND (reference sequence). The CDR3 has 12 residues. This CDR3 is CASAPRGDTQYF. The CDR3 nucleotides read TGTGCCAGTGCCCCTCGAGGAGATACGCAGTATTTT.

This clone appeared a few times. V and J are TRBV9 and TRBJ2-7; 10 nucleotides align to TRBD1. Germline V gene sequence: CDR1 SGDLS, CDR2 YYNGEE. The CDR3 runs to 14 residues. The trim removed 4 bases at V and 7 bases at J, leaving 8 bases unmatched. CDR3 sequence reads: CASSQRQGAGEQYF. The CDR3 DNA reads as TGTGCCAGCAGCCAGAGACAGGGGGCGGGTGAGCAGTACTTC.

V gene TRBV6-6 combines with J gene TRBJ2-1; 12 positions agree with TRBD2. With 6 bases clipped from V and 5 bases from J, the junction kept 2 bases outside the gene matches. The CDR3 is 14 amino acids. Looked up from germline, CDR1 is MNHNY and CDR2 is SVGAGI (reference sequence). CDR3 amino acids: CASRWTSGNNEQFF. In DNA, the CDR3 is TGTGCCAGCAGGTGGACTAGCGGGAACAATGAGCAGTTCTTC.

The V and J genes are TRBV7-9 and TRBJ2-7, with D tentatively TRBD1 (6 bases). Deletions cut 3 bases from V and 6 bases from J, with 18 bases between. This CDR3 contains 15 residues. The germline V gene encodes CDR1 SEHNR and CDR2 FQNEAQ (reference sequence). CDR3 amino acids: CASSFSPAAGVEQYF. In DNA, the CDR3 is TGTGCCAGCAGCTTTAGTCCCGCGGCAGGGGTCGAGCAGTACTTC.

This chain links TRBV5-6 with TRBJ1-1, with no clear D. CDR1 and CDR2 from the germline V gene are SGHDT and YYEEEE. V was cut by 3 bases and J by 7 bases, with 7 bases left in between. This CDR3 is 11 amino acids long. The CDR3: CASSYRHEAFF. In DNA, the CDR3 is TGTGCCAGCAGCTACAGACATGAAGCTTTCTTT.

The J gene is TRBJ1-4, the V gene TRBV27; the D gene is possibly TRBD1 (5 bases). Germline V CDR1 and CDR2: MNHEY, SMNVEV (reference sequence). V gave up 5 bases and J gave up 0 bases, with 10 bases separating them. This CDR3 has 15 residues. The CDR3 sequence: CASSPDITTNEKLFF. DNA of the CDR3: TGTGCCAGCAGTCCGGACATCACAACTAATGAAAAACTGTTTTTT.

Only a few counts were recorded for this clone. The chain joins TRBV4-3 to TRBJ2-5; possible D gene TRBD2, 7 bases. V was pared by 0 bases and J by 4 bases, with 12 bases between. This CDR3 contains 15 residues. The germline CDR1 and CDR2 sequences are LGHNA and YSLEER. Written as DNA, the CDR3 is TGCGCCAGCAGCCAAGAGGGGGGGCGCCGAGAGACCCAGTACTTC. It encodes CASSQEGGRRETQYF.

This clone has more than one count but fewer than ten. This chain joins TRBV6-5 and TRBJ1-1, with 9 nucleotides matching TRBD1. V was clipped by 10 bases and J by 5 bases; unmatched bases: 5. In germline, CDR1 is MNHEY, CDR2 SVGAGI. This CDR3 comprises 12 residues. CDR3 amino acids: CATGTGITEAFF. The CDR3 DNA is TGTGCCACCGGGACAGGGATAACTGAAGCTTTCTTT.

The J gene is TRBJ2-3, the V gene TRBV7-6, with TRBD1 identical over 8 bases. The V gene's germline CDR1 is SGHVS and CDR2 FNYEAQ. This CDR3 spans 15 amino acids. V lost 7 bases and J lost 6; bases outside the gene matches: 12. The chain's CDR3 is CASTRGVTGADTQYF. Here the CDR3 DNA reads TGTGCCAGCACCAGGGGGGTGACAGGGGCTGATACGCAGTATTTT.